One and the same sample provided the 2 T cell receptor beta chains below, sequenced in a study of T cells in Graves' hyperthyroidism and ophthalmopathy. Amplified TCR beta CDR3 regions derived from RNA transcripts. A first-round RT-PCR of the TCR CDR3 used the HTBI primer set. Via MiXCR, TCRdb re-called the multiplex PCR reads, giving one row per CDR3 protein. There are roughly 400,000 distinct CDR3 sequences in the sample; approximately 14% occur only once, and about a quarter lies in the top ten. Sequences were obtained from blood. The origin of the receptors is a woman aged 18-35 years with Graves' hyperthyroidism that later progressed to Graves' ophthalmopathy.

This clonotype came up a few times. CDR3: CASSDPRAGPLYNEQFF. The CDR3 DNA reads TGTGCCAGCAGCGACCCCCGGGCGGGGCCGCTTTACAATGAGCAGTTCTTC. This chain links TRBV9 with TRBJ2-1; D might be TRBD2 (6 bases). CDR3 size: 17 residues. Germline values: CDR1 SGDLS, CDR2 YYNGEE. Trimming removed 3 bases at V and 4 bases at J, with 20 bases between.

The chain uses TRBV5-4 and TRBJ1-3; tentatively, D is TRBD1 (5 bases). Trimming took 4 bases from V and 0 from J, leaving 14 bases between them. CDR1 and CDR2 from the germline V gene are SGHNT and YYREEE (reference sequence). The CDR3 is 16 residues long. CDR3 region: CASSLPGTLSGNTIYF. The DNA of the CDR3 is TGTGCCAGCAGCCTCCCGGGGACCCTCTCTGGAAACACCATATATTTT.